This is a list of T cell receptor beta chains from one sample in a study of a mutant IDH1 vaccine in newly diagnosed glioma. This table comes from immunoSEQ multiplex PCR, and its TCRdb copy is limited to in-frame clones, with some not included. Of some 70,000 clones listed, less than 85% are singletons. The source was PBMCs, collected from a glioma patient treated with radiotherapy, temozolomide or both. The receptors derive from a man between 45 and 60 years old with glioma. CDR3s include the opening cysteine and the closing phenylalanine or tryptophan. D genes are given only for firm matches. A clone size is listed for some rows: how often the clone was seen (once, few, many), or a class if it is expanded.

D gene	V gene	clone size	J gene	CDR3 protein	CDR3 DNA
.	TRBV14	once	TRBJ2-5	CASSQTTGPGTQYF	TGTGCCAGCAGCCAAACTACAGGTCCGGGGACCCAGTACTTC
TRBD1	TRBV5-4	.	TRBJ1-2	CASSLRTGDYGYTF	TGTGCCAGCAGTCTTCGGACAGGGGACTATGGCTACACCTTC
.	TRBV27	.	TRBJ2-2	CASSFGTGELFF	TGTGCCAGCAGTTTCGGCACCGGGGAGCTGTTTTTT
.	TRBV4-2	once	TRBJ1-2	CASSQDTQGHYGYTF	TGTGCCAGCAGCCAAGATACCCAGGGCCACTATGGCTACACCTTC
.	TRBV6-4	once	TRBJ2-1	CASSFCRSSYNEQFF	TGTGCCAGCAGTTTCTGCAGGAGCTCCTACAATGAGCAGTTCTTC
.	TRBV9	once	TRBJ1-2	CASSVEGGNYGYTF	TGTGCCAGCAGCGTAGAGGGAGGGAACTATGGCTACACCTTC
TRBD1	TRBV29-1	.	TRBJ1-4	CSVRDRNEKLFF	TGCAGCGTCCGGGACAGGAATGAAAAACTGTTTTTT
.	TRBV7-8	.	TRBJ2-1	CASSSLGDNEQFF	TGTGCCAGCAGCTCCCTCGGGGACAATGAGCAGTTCTTC
.	TRBV9	once	TRBJ2-5	CASSVEGYQETQYF	TGTGCCAGCAGCGTAGAAGGGTACCAAGAGACCCAGTACTTC
.	TRBV14	.	TRBJ2-1	CASSQDRVDEQFF	TGTGCCAGCAGCCAAGATCGAGTGGATGAGCAGTTCTTC
.	TRBV2	.	TRBJ2-7	CASLPGQVRPIEQYF	TGTGCCAGCCTCCCGGGGCAAGTAAGGCCTATCGAGCAGTACTTC
TRBD2	TRBV6-5	.	TRBJ2-3	CASSYSSGGAPDTQYF	TGTGCCAGCAGTTACTCGAGCGGGGGGGCCCCCGATACGCAGTATTTT
TRBD1	TRBV6-1	once	TRBJ2-1	CASSAGTAKYNEQFF	TGTGCCAGCAGCGCAGGGACAGCCAAGTACAATGAGCAGTTCTTC
.	TRBV2	.	TRBJ1-5	CASSESETDYSNQPQHF	TGTGCCAGCAGTGAGTCCGAGACTGACTATAGCAATCAGCCCCAGCATTTT
.	TRBV14	.	TRBJ2-2	CASSQELGNTGELFF	TGTGCCAGCAGCCAAGAGCTCGGGAACACCGGGGAGCTGTTTTTT
TRBD2	TRBV4-2	.	TRBJ2-1	CASSQYLGTSGGNEQFF	TGTGCCAGCAGCCAATACCTCGGGACTAGCGGGGGAAATGAGCAGTTCTTC
.	TRBV4-2	.	TRBJ2-2	CASSDLAATGELFF	TGTGCCAGCAGCGACTTAGCGGCGACCGGGGAGCTGTTTTTT
.	TRBV19	few	TRBJ1-6	CASSPPGGTYSPLHF	TGTGCCAGTAGCCCCCCCGGAGGGACCTATTCACCCCTCCACTTT
.	TRBV18	.	TRBJ2-1	CASSRGSGNEQFF	TGTGCCAGCTCACGGGGATCGGGAAATGAGCAGTTCTTC
.	TRBV19	.	TRBJ2-7	CASSSSRYEQYF	TGTGCCAGTAGTTCCTCGAGATACGAGCAGTACTTC
.	TRBV30	.	TRBJ1-6	CAWSVRSVASPLHF	TGTGCCTGGAGTGTACGAAGCGTCGCTTCACCCCTCCACTTT
TRBD1	TRBV10-3	.	TRBJ1-1	CAISDPGTGATEAFF	TGTGCCATCAGTGACCCCGGGACAGGGGCCACTGAAGCTTTCTTT
.	TRBV19	once	TRBJ2-5	CASRRAGGAYYQETQYF	TGTGCCAGTAGAAGAGCCGGGGGAGCCTACTACCAAGAGACCCAGTACTTC
.	TRBV19	.	TRBJ1-1	CASTLGTVNTEAFF	TGTGCCAGTACCCTCGGGACGGTGAACACTGAAGCTTTCTTT
.	TRBV9	.	TRBJ2-7	CASSVDWDTYEQYF	TGTGCCAGCAGCGTAGATTGGGACACCTACGAGCAGTACTTC
TRBD1	TRBV5-1	medium-sized	TRBJ2-1	CASSFEGAPYNEQFF	TGCGCCAGCAGCTTTGAGGGGGCCCCCTACAATGAGCAGTTCTTC
.	TRBV7-9	few	TRBJ1-1	CASSREPTTEAFF	TGTGCCAGCAGCCGCGAACCAACAACTGAAGCTTTCTTT
.	TRBV4-3	.	TRBJ1-2	CASSGGNLGYTF	TGCGCCAGCAGCGGAGGGAATCTTGGCTACACCTTC
TRBD2	TRBV9	.	TRBJ2-2	CASSGLAGMNTGELFF	TGTGCCAGCAGCGGACTAGCGGGGATGAACACCGGGGAGCTGTTTTTT
TRBD1	TRBV19	few	TRBJ1-5	CASSPTGGFGYSNQPQHF	TGTGCCAGTAGTCCTACAGGGGGCTTTGGATATAGCAATCAGCCCCAGCATTTT
.	TRBV19	few	TRBJ1-1	CASSPTWGAMAEAFF	TGTGCCAGTAGTCCCACGTGGGGGGCGATGGCTGAAGCTTTCTTT
.	TRBV7-8	few	TRBJ2-1	CASSLGRITYNEQFF	TGTGCCAGCAGCTTAGGCCGGATCACCTACAATGAGCAGTTCTTC
TRBD1	TRBV10-3	once	TRBJ1-4	CAISETGANEKLFF	TGTGCCATCAGCGAGACAGGGGCTAATGAAAAACTGTTTTTT
.	TRBV9	few	TRBJ1-1	CASSVGSGSEAFF	TGTGCCAGCAGCGTAGGCTCTGGTTCTGAAGCTTTCTTT
.	TRBV11-3	.	TRBJ2-3	CASSLGAATDTQYF	TGTGCCAGCAGCTTAGGAGCGGCCACAGATACGCAGTATTTT
.	TRBV6-1	.	TRBJ1-1	CASSEAQGIGLNTEAFF	TGTGCCAGCAGTGAAGCGCAGGGTATAGGGCTGAACACTGAAGCTTTCTTT
.	TRBV6-5	once	TRBJ1-6	CASMEGTYNSPLHF	TGTGCCAGCATGGAGGGAACCTATAATTCACCCCTCCACTTT
.	TRBV5-1	medium-sized	TRBJ1-3	CASSLGAEEGTGNTIYF	TGCGCCAGCAGCTTGGGCGCCGAAGAGGGCACTGGAAACACCATATATTTT
.	TRBV4-1	.	TRBJ1-4	CASSPVPGINEKLFF	TGCGCCAGCAGCCCGGTTCCGGGGATTAATGAAAAACTGTTTTTT
.	TRBV18	.	TRBJ2-3	CASSPPSGTSGDTQYF	TGTGCCAGCTCACCACCTTCAGGGACTTCAGGAGATACGCAGTATTTT
TRBD1	TRBV15	.	TRBJ1-4	CATSRGGGSNEKLFF	TGTGCCACCAGCAGAGGAGGGGGCAGTAATGAAAAACTGTTTTTT
TRBD1	TRBV5-1	.	TRBJ2-5	CASSTDGQGGETQYF	TGCGCCAGCAGCACGGACGGACAGGGCGGCGAGACCCAGTACTTC
TRBD1	TRBV29-1	.	TRBJ2-7	CSAWTGEYEQYF	TGCAGCGCATGGACAGGGGAATACGAGCAGTACTTC
.	TRBV6-5	.	TRBJ2-3	CASSPVGQGADTQYF	TGTGCCAGCAGTCCCGTTGGGCAGGGAGCAGATACGCAGTATTTT
TRBD1	TRBV19	.	TRBJ2-2	CASRLQGDTGELFF	TGTGCCAGTAGATTACAGGGGGACACCGGGGAGCTGTTTTTT
.	TRBV9	.	TRBJ2-4	CASSDPETGASVGKNIQYF	TGTGCCAGCAGTGACCCGGAGACAGGAGCCTCTGTGGGCAAAAACATTCAGTACTTC
.	TRBV27	.	TRBJ2-7	CASSSSPAQGGGWEQYF	TGTGCCAGCAGTTCCAGCCCCGCACAAGGGGGGGGCTGGGAGCAGTACTTC
.	TRBV9	.	TRBJ1-2	CASSVAGAWGYTF	TGTGCCAGCAGCGTAGCAGGGGCGTGGGGCTACACCTTC
.	TRBV7-7	.	TRBJ2-5	CASSLVAVETQYF	TGTGCTAGCAGCTTAGTTGCCGTAGAGACCCAGTACTTC
.	TRBV6-1	.	TRBJ2-7	CASSSHSSYEQYF	TGTGCCAGCAGTTCTCATAGCTCCTACGAGCAGTACTTC
.	TRBV12-5	few	TRBJ1-2	CASGTRVTGYGYTF	TGTGCTAGTGGTACCAGGGTTACGGGCTATGGCTACACCTTC
.	TRBV15	.	TRBJ2-7	CATSRVAAGLGYEQYF	TGTGCCACCAGCAGAGTTGCAGCAGGGTTAGGCTACGAGCAGTACTTC
.	TRBV5-4	.	TRBJ1-1	CASRGDYKSAEAFF	TGTGCCAGCAGGGGTGACTACAAGAGCGCTGAAGCTTTCTTT
TRBD2	TRBV9	.	TRBJ2-7	CASSLTSGETYEQYF	TGTGCCAGCAGCCTAACTAGCGGGGAAACCTACGAGCAGTACTTC
TRBD1	TRBV11-2	.	TRBJ2-3	CASSQGQGRDTQYF	TGTGCCAGCAGCCAAGGACAGGGAAGAGATACGCAGTATTTT
TRBD2	TRBV2	once	TRBJ2-1	CASRKGLKQFF	TGTGCCAGCAGAAAGGGACTAAAGCAGTTCTTC
.	TRBV5-4	.	TRBJ2-1	CASSRVNEQFF	TGTGCCAGCTCTCGGGTCAATGAGCAGTTCTTC